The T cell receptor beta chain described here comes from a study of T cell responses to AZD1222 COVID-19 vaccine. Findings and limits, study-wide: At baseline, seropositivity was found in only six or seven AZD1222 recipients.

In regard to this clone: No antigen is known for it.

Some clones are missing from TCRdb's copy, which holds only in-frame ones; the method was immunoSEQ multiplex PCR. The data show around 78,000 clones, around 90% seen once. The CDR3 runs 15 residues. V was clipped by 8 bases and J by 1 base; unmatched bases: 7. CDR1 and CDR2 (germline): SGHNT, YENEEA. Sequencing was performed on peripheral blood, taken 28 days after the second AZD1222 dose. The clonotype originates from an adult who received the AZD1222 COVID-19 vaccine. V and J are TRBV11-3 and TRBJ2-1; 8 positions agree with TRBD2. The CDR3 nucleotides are TGTGCCAGCTCAAGCGGGGGCCAATCCTACAATGAGCAGTTCTTC. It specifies CASSSGGQSYNEQFF.